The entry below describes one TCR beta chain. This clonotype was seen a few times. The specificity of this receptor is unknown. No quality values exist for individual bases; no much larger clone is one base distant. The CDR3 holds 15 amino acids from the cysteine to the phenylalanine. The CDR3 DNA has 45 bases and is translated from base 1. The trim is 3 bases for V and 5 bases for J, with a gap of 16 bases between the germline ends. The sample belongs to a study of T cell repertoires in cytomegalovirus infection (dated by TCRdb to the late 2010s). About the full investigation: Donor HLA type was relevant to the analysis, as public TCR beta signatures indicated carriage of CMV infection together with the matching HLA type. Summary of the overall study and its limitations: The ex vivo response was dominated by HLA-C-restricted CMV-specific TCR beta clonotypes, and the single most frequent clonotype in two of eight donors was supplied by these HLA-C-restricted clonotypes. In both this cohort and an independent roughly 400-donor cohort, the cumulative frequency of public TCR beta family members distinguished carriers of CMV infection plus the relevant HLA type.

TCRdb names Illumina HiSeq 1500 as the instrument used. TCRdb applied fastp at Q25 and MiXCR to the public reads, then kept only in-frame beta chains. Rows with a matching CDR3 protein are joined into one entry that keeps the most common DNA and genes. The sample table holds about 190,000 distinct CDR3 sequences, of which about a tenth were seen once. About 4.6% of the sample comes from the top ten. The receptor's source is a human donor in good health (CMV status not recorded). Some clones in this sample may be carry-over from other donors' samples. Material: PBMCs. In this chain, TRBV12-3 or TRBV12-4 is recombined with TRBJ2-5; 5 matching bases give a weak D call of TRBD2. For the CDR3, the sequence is CASSFLGRGSETQYF. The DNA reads TGTGCCAGCAGTTTCCTAGGCAGAGGGTCCGAGACCCAGTACTTC.